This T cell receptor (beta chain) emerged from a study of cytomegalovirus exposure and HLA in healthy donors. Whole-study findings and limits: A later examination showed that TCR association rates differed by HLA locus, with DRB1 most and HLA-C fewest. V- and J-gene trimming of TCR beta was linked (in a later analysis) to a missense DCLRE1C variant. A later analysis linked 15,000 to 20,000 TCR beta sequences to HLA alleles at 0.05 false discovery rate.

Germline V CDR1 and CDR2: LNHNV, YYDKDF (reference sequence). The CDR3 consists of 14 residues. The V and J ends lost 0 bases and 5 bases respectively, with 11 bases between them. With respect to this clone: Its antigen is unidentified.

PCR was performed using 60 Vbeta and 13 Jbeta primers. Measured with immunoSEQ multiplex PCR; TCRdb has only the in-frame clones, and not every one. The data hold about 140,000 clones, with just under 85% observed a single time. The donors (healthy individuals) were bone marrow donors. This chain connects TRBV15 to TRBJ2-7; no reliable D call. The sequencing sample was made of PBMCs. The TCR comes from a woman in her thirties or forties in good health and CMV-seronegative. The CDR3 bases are TGTGCCACCAGCAGAGAGGCTAGTTGGCACGAGCAGTACTTC. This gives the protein CATSREASWHEQYF.